This T cell receptor (beta chain) was captured in a study of blood T cell repertoires in COVID-19. About the study: From T cells, B-cell-depleted T cells, or PBMCs came the material, which was cDNA or gDNA.

The CDR3 is made up of 10 amino acids. Per germline, CDR1 SNHLY and CDR2 FYNNEI. Trimming left V 3 bases short and J 7 bases short, with 3 bases between. Data came from immunoSEQ multiplex PCR; TCRdb stores just in-frame clones and leaves some out. The table shows some 200,000 clones, with 85% to 90% occurring only once. Participants, about 18 to 90 years old, spanned 25 or so US areas. The chain is built from TRBV2 and TRBJ1-2; D gene unclear. This sequence was found in a woman aged 18-35 years in a cohort exposed to, infected with or recovered from COVID-19 (not recorded which). The source material was PBMCs or T cells enriched from blood (not recorded which). The CDR3 sequence: CASSDSGYTF. CDR3 sequence (DNA): TGTGCCAGCAGTGACTCTGGCTACACCTTC.